This TCR beta chain is drawn from a study of cytomegalovirus exposure and HLA in healthy donors. Study information: Of 398 genotyped donors, approximately 80% clustered with self-reported Caucasian donors.

Broader study findings: An analysis was carried out later, and it reportedly showed fewer N-insertions in an Asian-associated ancestry cluster than the approximately 670-donor mean. While the bulk of TCR sequences proved rare, some public TCRs turned up in many donors. Some segments of the V type, notably TRBV6-2 and TRBV6-3, were excluded as indistinguishable.

PCR amplification relied on 60 Vbeta primers (plus 13 Jbeta primers). Only in-frame clones appear in the TCRdb table, and some are missing; sequencing was by immunoSEQ multiplex PCR. This sample has about 100,000 clones, with over 60% found just once. The CDR3 is made up of 16 amino acids. Germline CDR1 SEHNR, CDR2 FQNEAQ (reference sequence). Trimming removed 1 base at V and 4 bases at J, with 17 bases between. Concerning this clone: Its target is not known.

Sequencing was carried out using PBMCs. The J gene is TRBJ2-7, the V gene TRBV7-9; weak D call: TRBD1 (6 bases). The TCR was taken from a male donor in good health and CMV-seronegative. The CDR3 loop reads CASSLGDGQTWYEQYF. CDR3 nucleotide sequence: TGTGCCAGCAGCTTAGGGGATGGACAGACCTGGTACGAGCAGTACTTC. Drawing the rest from reference TRBV7-9 and TRBJ2-7, the complete variable domain is DTGVSQNPRHKITKRGQNVTFRCDPISEHNRLYWYRQTLGQGPEFLTYFQNEAQLEKSRLLSDRFSAERPKGSFSTLEIQRTEQGDSAMYLCASSLGDGQTWYEQYFGPGTRLTVT.